One sample yielded the 18 T cell receptor beta chains listed below, sequenced in a study of breast tumors, draining lymph nodes, adjacent tissues. Breast cancer patients provided tissue from their axillary draining lymph nodes. TCRdb reprocessed the multiplex PCR reads with MiXCR, giving one entry per CDR3 protein. Of some 130,000 distinct CDR3 sequences in the sample, about 20% were seen once. The source material was axillary lymph node tissue. Every receptor here comes from a female donor with breast cancer. Some clones in this sample may be carry-over from other donors' samples.

This clonotype occurred many times. The chain uses TRBV12-3 or TRBV12-4 and TRBJ2-1; D tentatively fits TRBD1 or TRBD2 (6 bases each). The CDR3 is made up of 15 amino acids. Trimming shortened V by 6 bases and J by 9 bases, and 21 bases separated the two germline ends. The DNA of the CDR3 is TGTGCCAGCAGCTCCACAGGGTCCCTGGGGGGTGAGCAGTTCTTC. The encoded protein is CASSSTGSLGGEQFF.

This clonotype was observed many times. The chain uses TRBV30 and TRBJ1-3; 8 positions agree with TRBD1. J lost 0 bases, V lost 2 bases, and 3 bases had no gene match. The CDR3 totals 15 residues. CDR1 GTSNPN and CDR2 SVGIG come from the germline V gene (reference sequence). The CDR3 DNA reads TGTGCCTGGAGTAGGACAGGGCTCTCTGGAAACACCATATATTTT. Its protein is CAWSRTGLSGNTIYF.

The chain employs TRBV3-1 and TRBJ2-5; D gene ambiguous. The V gene lost 2 bases and the J gene lost 3 bases, with 7 bases spanning the gap. Germline loops: CDR1 LGHDT, CDR2 YNNKEL (reference sequence). The CDR3 runs 13 residues. The CDR3 DNA reads TGTGCCAGCAGCCAAACGGTCAAAGAGACCCAGTACTTC. Translation: CASSQTVKETQYF.

This clonotype was counted at least ten times. The chain couples TRBV28 to TRBJ2-1; the D gene is possibly TRBD2 (5 bases). Germline loops: CDR1 MDHEN, CDR2 SYDVKM. The ends were cut back, 4 bases at V and 7 bases at J, with 11 bases in the middle. This CDR3 is built from 13 residues. The CDR3 nucleotides read TGTGCCAGCAGTTACCCCGGGGAGAATGAGCAGTTCTTC. It specifies CASSYPGENEQFF.

This clonotype was recorded once. A much larger clone differs by one base, so this may be a read error. The rearrangement joins TRBV14 to TRBJ2-3, with 9 positions matching TRBD1. Germline CDR1 reads SGHDN; CDR2 reads FVKESK. The CDR3 extends over 15 amino acids. Trimming cost V 7 bases and J 1 base; bases outside gene matches: 6. DNA of the CDR3: TGTGCCAGCAACCATCGGACAGGGGGCACAGATACGCAGTATTTT. Translation: CASNHRTGGTDTQYF. The entire variable domain, with the rest obtained from reference TRBV14 and TRBJ2-3, is as follows: EAGVTQFPSHSVIEKGQTVTLRCDPISGHDNLYWYRRVMGKEIKFLLHFVKESKQDESGMPNNRFLAERTGGTYSTLKVQPAELEDSGVYFCASNHRTGGTDTQYFGPGTRLTVL.

This clonotype was detected only once. This may be a read error: a much more frequent sequence differs by one nucleotide. The V call is TRBV3-1, the J call TRBJ2-7, with D possibly TRBD2 on 6 matching bases. The CDR3 loop spans 15 amino acids. With 4 bases removed from V and 3 bases from J, the gap between germline ends came to 16 bases. CDR1 LGHDT and CDR2 YNNKEL come from the germline V gene (reference sequence). CDR3 nucleotides: TGTGCCAGCAGCCTAACTCTAGTCGGGGGCTACGAGCAGTACTTC. It codes for CASSLTLVGGYEQYF.

In this sample, this clonotype turned up many times. CDR3 nucleotide sequence: TGTGCCAGCAGTTCGAAAGCGGGGGGGTCCTCTGGAAACACCATATATTTT. This gives the protein CASSSKAGGSSGNTIYF. The chain recombines TRBV6-6 with TRBJ1-3, with D perhaps matching TRBD1 (5 bases). This CDR3 spans 17 amino acids. Germline V gives CDR1 MNHNY, CDR2 SVGAGI (reference sequence). V lost 4 bases to trimming and J lost 0 bases, with 16 bases between them.

This clonotype was recorded at least ten times. The J gene is TRBJ2-7, the V gene TRBV9; either TRBD1 or TRBD2 may fit D (5 bases each). The CDR3 has 13 residues. CDR1 and CDR2 (germline): SGDLS, YYNGEE. Trimming removed 0 bases at V and 5 bases at J, with 9 bases between. The CDR3 sequence is CASSVGGVDEQYF. The DNA of the CDR3 is TGTGCCAGCAGCGTAGGAGGGGTCGACGAGCAGTACTTC.

This clonotype was seen at least ten times. The chain uses TRBV12-3 or TRBV12-4 and TRBJ2-3; D possibly matches TRBD1 or TRBD2 (6 bases each). The V end lost 3 bases, the J end lost 1 base, and 11 bases lay between the germline ends. CDR3 length equals 15 residues. CDR3 sequence reads: CASSLGGAGTDTQYF. The CDR3, as DNA: TGTGCCAGCAGTTTGGGGGGCGCGGGCACAGATACGCAGTATTTT.

This clonotype was counted at least ten times. The gene calls are TRBV4-2 and TRBJ1-5, with D uncertain. V lost 0 bases and J 2 bases, leaving 8 bases between the germline ends. Germline-derived CDR1 and CDR2 are LGHNA and YNFKEQ. This CDR3 spans 15 amino acids. The CDR3 DNA follows: TGTGCCAGCAGCCAAGAGGGATATGGCAATCAGCCCCAGCATTTT. Translated: CASSQEGYGNQPQHF.

The V gene is TRBV28, the J gene TRBJ2-3; D is possibly TRBD2 (6 bases). Germline V gene sequence: CDR1 MDHEN, CDR2 SYDVKM. V dropped 2 bases and J dropped 8 bases, with 20 bases sitting between them. The CDR3 has 16 residues. The CDR3 bases are TGTGCCAGCAGTTTACCCGGGACTCAATTTAGGGGTACGCAGTATTTT. Its protein product is CASSLPGTQFRGTQYF.

In the case of this clonotype: This may arise from a read error, as a much more abundant clone is one base away. The chain links TRBV9 to TRBJ2-1; D call uncertain. Germline V lookup: CDR1 SGDLS, CDR2 YYNGEE. This CDR3 spans 13 amino acids. The CDR3 protein is CASSPIASGEQLF. The DNA for the CDR3 is TGTGCCAGCAGCCCAATCGCAAGTGGTGAGCAGCTCTTC.

About this clonotype: This may arise from a read error, as a much more abundant clone is one base away. This rearrangement joins TRBV7-8 to TRBJ1-5; tentative D call: TRBD1 (5 bases). The CDR3 covers 15 residues. Per the germline V gene, CDR1 is SGHVS and CDR2 is FQNEAQ. CDR3 sequence reads: CASSLAVRGNQPQRF. The DNA of the CDR3 is TGTGCCAGCAGCTTAGCGGTAAGGGGTAATCAGCCCCAGCGTTTT.

The sample holds many counts of this clonotype. The chain employs TRBV5-1 and TRBJ1-2, with no clear D. The CDR3 is made up of 14 amino acids. CDR1 SGHRS and CDR2 YFSETQ come from the germline V gene. Trimming removed 4 bases at V and 0 bases at J, with 10 bases between. The CDR3: CASSTYTTNYGYTF. The CDR3 DNA reads TGCGCCAGCAGCACGTACACCACTAACTATGGCTACACCTTC.

This clonotype showed up many times. The CDR3 here is CASSSWTGSNYGYTF. DNA for the CDR3: TGTGCCAGCAGTTCGTGGACAGGGAGCAACTATGGCTACACCTTC. The chain has TRBV27 and TRBJ1-2, with 8 bases fitting TRBD1. The germline gives CDR1 MNHEY, CDR2 SMNVEV (reference sequence). Trimming at V came to 4 bases and at J to 2 bases, leaving 6 bases not matched to a gene. CDR3 length: 15 residues.

The chain recombines TRBV28 with TRBJ1-4; TRBD1 is a possible D gene (5 bases). Germline V gene sequence: CDR1 MDHEN, CDR2 SYDVKM. V was clipped by 4 bases and J by 8 bases, with 20 bases between them. CDR3 length: 16 amino acids. The CDR3 is CASSSTMQGPAEKLFF. The DNA for the CDR3 is TGTGCCAGCAGTTCCACCATGCAGGGACCTGCGGAAAAACTGTTTTTT.

In its sample, this clonotype was seen once. The chain recombines TRBV20-1 with TRBJ2-7, with 11 bases identical to TRBD1. The length of the CDR3 is 14 residues. V lost 3 bases to trimming and J lost 2 bases; unmatched junction nucleotides: 3. Germline V gives CDR1 DFQATT, CDR2 SNEGSKA (reference sequence). The CDR3: CSARDRGPPYEQYF. The CDR3 DNA is TGCAGTGCTAGGGACAGGGGGCCCCCCTACGAGCAGTACTTC.

This clonotype has more than one count but fewer than ten. The conserved final phenylalanine or tryptophan is absent from the CDR3, which likely points to a read error. The chain has TRBV30 and TRBJ2-7, with D tentatively TRBD1 (6 bases). V dropped 3 bases and J dropped 3 bases, with 18 bases sitting between them. This CDR3 has 15 amino acids. Per the germline V gene, CDR1 is GTSNPN and CDR2 is SVGIG (reference sequence). DNA for the CDR3: TGTGCCTGGAGGAACCCGGGACAACTGAGCTACGAGCAGTACCTC. Residues: CAWRNPGQLSYEQYL.